The source of this TCR beta chain is a study of T cell responses to AZD1222 COVID-19 vaccine. Study observations and caveats: Donors skewed white British and female; clonal diversity was possibly underestimated. Close to half of spike-specific TCRs reportedly recognize unmutated variant regions.

Clones were sequenced by immunoSEQ multiplex PCR, and TCRdb holds only the in-frame ones, with some missing. The sample lists 130,000 to 150,000 clones, about 91% occurring once. Points on this clone: Its antigen remains unknown.

Trimming left V 0 bases short and J 4 bases short, with 16 bases between. The CDR3 is made up of 16 amino acids. The germline gives CDR1 MGHRA, CDR2 YSYEKL. V gene TRBV4-1 combines with J gene TRBJ2-7, with D unresolved. This receptor was taken from an adult in good health. The sample was peripheral blood, taken on day 0 of AZD1222 vaccination. In nucleotides, the CDR3 is TGCGCCAGCAGCCAAGATTGGACGACCATGGGGTACGAGCAGTACTTC. Its translation is CASSQDWTTMGYEQYF.